What follows is one TCR beta chain and its context. Its antigen is undetermined. The sample is drawn from a study of T cells in Graves' hyperthyroidism and ophthalmopathy. Hyperthyroidism, newly diagnosed and lasting under 2 months, affected patients aged 18 to 65. It was RNA transcripts that yielded the amplified TCR beta CDR3 regions. The HTBI primer set was used in a first-round RT-PCR of the TCR CDR3. TCRdb passed the multiplex PCR reads through MiXCR, listing each CDR3 protein once. Of around 540,000 distinct CDR3 sequences listed, around 42% were seen once; the top ten hold just over 8%. Whole-study results and caveats: Ophthalmopathy onset followed model prediction by a median approximately six months. In simple terms, a model built on 13 V-J features told ophthalmopathy apart from stable hyperthyroidism. Within blood appeared most thyroid clonotypes that had expanded above 0.001.

The sequence was collected from a woman between 18 and 29 years old with Graves' hyperthyroidism. Sequencing was performed on peripheral blood or thyroid tissue (not recorded which).

DNA of the CDR3: TGTGCTAGTGGTTTGGTGTTGGGGACGAGGGCGTTTGTTAATGGCTACACCTTC. The encoded protein is CASGLVLGTRAFVNGYTF. The chain is built from TRBV25-1 and TRBJ1-2; tentative D call: TRBD1 (5 bases). CDR3 length: 18 residues. Per the germline V gene, CDR1 is MGHDK and CDR2 is SYGVNS.